This T cell receptor beta chain was captured in a study of response to subunit inactivated influenza vaccine. Overall study results and limits: Each seasonal influenza vaccination recruits few new T cells, the authors suggested.

From the RT-PCR reads, TCRdb called clonotypes with MiXCR, one entry per CDR3 protein. Of just under 250,000 distinct CDR3 sequences in the sample, more than 10% are singletons; the top ten hold roughly 7.7%. This CDR3 has 15 amino acids. V was clipped by 2 bases and J by 10 bases, with 17 bases between them. Germline loops: CDR1 KGHSH, CDR2 LQKENI. A word on this clonotype: Its antigen is still unknown.

The sample was non-naive T cells sorted from PBMCs, taken 14 days before vaccination. The clonotype was recovered from a man aged 50 to 60 who received an inactivated influenza vaccine. The chain combines TRBV18 with TRBJ1-4; D call uncertain. CDR3 in amino acids: CASSPAGIQGGKLFF. The CDR3 bases are TGTGCCAGCTCACCAGCCGGGATCCAAGGCGGAAAACTGTTTTTT.